This T cell receptor beta chain derives from a study of blood T cell repertoires in COVID-19. About the study: COVID-19 samples from acute and convalescent phases originated in the United States, Italy and Spain. Sample material is recorded as cDNA or gDNA derived from T cells, B-cell-depleted T cells, or PBMCs.

In the study's own analysis: The authors estimated nucleated cell counts from reference gene primer amplification. Clones were read by immunoSEQ multiplex PCR, and TCRdb kept only the in-frame ones, dropping some. The DNA was the basis for D and trimming; V, J and clone size are from that table. The sample comprises 90,000 to 100,000 clones, over 70% of which are singletons, and about 4.5% rests with the top ten. The CDR3 runs to 10 residues. Between the trimmed V and J ends, which lost 8 bases and 8 bases, there was a span of 12 bases. CDR1 and CDR2 from the germline V gene are GTSNPN and SVGIG (reference sequence).

Specimen: peripheral blood. The receptor was derived from a man in his sixties with acute or convalescent COVID-19. The V and J genes are TRBV30 and TRBJ1-2; the D gene is possibly TRBD1 (5 bases). CDR3 bases: TGTGCCGGGGGGGTGAGAGGCTACACCTTC. Protein sequence: CAGGVRGYTF.